The 11 T cell receptor beta chains reported below all come from one sample, sequenced in a study of T-cell reconstitution after alpha-beta-depleted transplantation in children. Unique molecular identifiers were incorporated during preparation of the TCRbeta library. TCRdb passed the PCR reads through MiXCR, listing each CDR3 protein once. The data hold fewer than 700,000 distinct CDR3 sequences, with approximately 22% observed a single time. The sample was PBMCs, mostly from graft donor cells, taken 360 days after TCRalphabeta/CD19-depleted stem cell transplant. These TCRs come from a boy younger than two who had a stem cell transplant for acute myeloid leukemia, so the T cells may come from the graft donor.

As regards this clonotype: Being one base from a much bigger clone, this may be a read error. This rearrangement joins TRBV29-1 to TRBJ2-5; D is possibly TRBD1 (6 bases). Trimming removed 7 bases from V and 5 bases from J, with 20 bases in between. Germline CDR1 is SQVTM and CDR2 is ANQGSEA. This CDR3 is 14 amino acids long. CDR3 sequence reads: CSDRPETGHETQYF. The CDR3 coding sequence is TGCAGCGATCGTCCCGAGACAGGACACGAGACCCAGTACTTC.

The chain couples TRBV29-1 to TRBJ2-1; 8 bases fit TRBD2. This CDR3 is built from 14 residues. Germline trimming cut 1 base from V and 5 bases from J; bases unmatched to any gene: 4. In germline, CDR1 is SQVTM, CDR2 ANQGSEA. DNA of the CDR3: TGCAGCGTTGAAGCCGGGGGGGAAAACAATGAGCAGTTCTTC. Amino acid sequence: CSVEAGGENNEQFF.

The rearrangement uses TRBV20-1 and TRBJ2-3; 9 bases fit TRBD2. J gave up 6 bases and V 0 bases, and 10 bases lay outside the gene matches. Germline V gives CDR1 DFQATT, CDR2 SNEGSKA (reference sequence). The CDR3 loop spans 16 amino acids. Written as DNA, the CDR3 is TGCAGTGCTAGAGACCTTCTGCGGGGGGGCCTGGATACGCAGTATTTT. It specifies CSARDLLRGGLDTQYF.

This clonotype has more than one count but fewer than ten. This chain connects TRBV27 to TRBJ1-1, with 7 bases identical to TRBD1. The CDR3 has 15 residues. Per germline, CDR1 MNHEY and CDR2 SMNVEV (reference sequence). J was trimmed by 0 bases and V by 5 bases; bases with no gene match: 6. The CDR3 DNA is TGTGCCAGCAGTAGCTACGGGACAGTGAACACTGAAGCTTTCTTT. Protein: CASSSYGTVNTEAFF.

This chain links TRBV27 with TRBJ2-2; D call uncertain. The V end lost 6 bases, the J end lost 4 bases, and 9 bases lay between the germline ends. Germline CDR1 MNHEY, CDR2 SMNVEV (reference sequence). The CDR3 spans 13 residues. For the CDR3, the DNA is TGTGCCAGCAGAGGGCAGCCCACCGGGGAGCTGTTTTTT. Translation: CASRGQPTGELFF.

This clonotype was detected many times. The chain combines TRBV19 with TRBJ2-4, with unresolved D. The CDR3 has 10 amino acids. CDR1 is LNHDA and CDR2 is SQIVND in the germline V gene (reference sequence). Deletions cut 7 bases from V and 8 bases from J, with 6 bases between. CDR3 loop: CASKRHIQYF. Written as DNA, the CDR3 is TGTGCCAGTAAGAGGCACATTCAGTACTTC. The complete variable domain, with remaining parts taken from reference TRBV19 and TRBJ2-4, reads DGGITQSPKYLFRKEGQNVTLSCEQNLNHDAMYWYRQDPGQGLRLIYYSQIVNDFQKGDIAEGYSVSREKKESFPLTVTSAQKNPTAFYLCASKRHIQYFGAGTRLSVL.

This clonotype was picked up a small number of times. The gene calls are TRBV20-1 and TRBJ2-7; 7 bases are shared with TRBD1. Per the germline V gene, CDR1 is DFQATT and CDR2 is SNEGSKA (reference sequence). The CDR3 runs to 14 residues. The V segment lost 2 bases and the J segment 0 bases; nucleotides outside the gene matches: 4. The CDR3 coding sequence is TGCAGTGCTAGAACGACAGGGATCTCCTACGAGCAGTACTTC. Translation gives CSARTTGISYEQYF.

This clonotype was detected many times. The rearrangement uses TRBV20-1 and TRBJ1-1; D might be TRBD1 (5 bases). The CDR3 is 14 amino acids. The V end was cut by 0 bases, the J end by 6 bases, with 14 bases between. The germline V gene has CDR1 DFQATT and CDR2 SNEGSKA (reference sequence). DNA of the CDR3: TGCAGTGCTAGAGATCCAACAGGTACCCCTGAAGCTTTCTTT. Amino acids: CSARDPTGTPEAFF.

The rearrangement joins TRBV5-1 to TRBJ2-5; maybe TRBD1 (5 bases). V was cut by 0 bases and J by 9 bases, with 15 bases left in between. The CDR3 runs to 14 residues. CDR1 and CDR2 from the germline V gene are SGHRS and YFSETQ. The CDR3 region has the DNA TGCGCCAGCAGCTTGGATGTAGGGGCCAAACCCCAGTACTTC. This sequence encodes CASSLDVGAKPQYF.

This chain joins TRBV5-1 and TRBJ1-1; tentative D call: TRBD1 (5 bases). Germline CDR1 and CDR2: SGHRS and YFSETQ. V lost 3 bases and J lost 1, with 10 bases in between. This CDR3 has 14 amino acids. CDR3 amino acids: CASSWGMQNTEAFF. The CDR3 DNA follows: TGCGCCAGCAGCTGGGGGATGCAGAACACTGAAGCTTTCTTT.

This clonotype was seen repeatedly, ten times or more. The V call is TRBV4-1, the J call TRBJ2-2, with 7 bases matching TRBD1. CDR1 and CDR2 from the germline V gene are MGHRA and YSYEKL. J was trimmed by 0 bases and V by 2 bases; bases with no gene match: 6. The CDR3 covers 17 residues. CDR3 loop: CASSQQGVLANTGELFF. CDR3 DNA: TGCGCCAGCAGCCAACAGGGGGTCCTCGCGAACACCGGGGAGCTGTTTTTT.